The rows below give T cell receptor beta chains drawn from one sample of a study of PD-1 blockade in mismatch repair-deficient tumors. Only in-frame clones appear in the TCRdb table, and some are missing; sequencing was by immunoSEQ multiplex PCR. The table records roughly 120,000 clones, about 90% of them present only once. This sample comprised peripheral blood, obtained approximately 71 weeks after starting pembrolizumab. Receptor source: an adult with mismatch repair-deficient cancer. CDR3s include the opening cysteine and the closing phenylalanine or tryptophan. D genes are given only for firm matches. Size tells how often a clone was seen (once, few, many) or the class of an expanded clone, and some rows leave it out.

TGCAGCGTTGAACGAGCAGGAGGCGGAGTGGGCCAAGAGACCCAGTACTTC CSVERAGGGVGQETQYF TRBV29-1 - TRBJ2-5 -
TGTGCCAGCAGTTTACAGGGGATCTTCTACGAGCAGTACTTC CASSLQGIFYEQYF TRBV28 once TRBJ2-7 -
TGTGCCAGCAGTCATATAGCGGGTCTGAAAGAGACCCAGTACTTC CASSHIAGLKETQYF TRBV27 - TRBJ2-5 TRBD2
TGTGCCACCCGGGAGAGGAGCAATCAGCCCCAGCATTTT CATRERSNQPQHF TRBV6-6 - TRBJ1-5 -
TGTGCCAGCAGTTCGCAGGGAGTCTACGAGCAGTACTTC CASSSQGVYEQYF TRBV27 - TRBJ2-7 -
TGTGCCAGCAGCCAAGATCCAGCGGGAGATACGCAGTATTTT CASSQDPAGDTQYF TRBV4-2 - TRBJ2-3 -
TGTGCCAGCAGTCGTGGGGGGGGCACCGGGGAGCTGTTTTTT CASSRGGGTGELFF TRBV6-4 once TRBJ2-2 TRBD2
TGTGCCAGCAGCCTTAGATCTAATCAGCCCCAGCATTTT CASSLRSNQPQHF TRBV6-5 - TRBJ1-5 -
TGCGCCAGCAGTGGGGATACAGCCGCTAGCACAGATACGCAGTATTTT CASSGDTAASTDTQYF TRBV10-1 - TRBJ2-3 -
TGTGCCAGCAGCCAAGCTGGCAGCGACTCGGCCTGGGGGCAGTACTTC CASSQAGSDSAWGQYF TRBV4-2 - TRBJ2-7 -
TGCGCCAGCAGCTTGGACAGGGGTGCCTATGGCTACACCTTC CASSLDRGAYGYTF TRBV5-1 - TRBJ1-2 TRBD1
TGTGCCTGGAGTGTAGGGGGGGGCACAGATACGCAGTATTTT CAWSVGGGTDTQYF TRBV30 - TRBJ2-3 -
TGCGCCAGCAGCCACACGGGACATAGCTACAATGAGCAGTTCTTC CASSHTGHSYNEQFF TRBV4-3 - TRBJ2-1 -
TGTGCCAGCACCCAAAAGGACAGGGGCAACACCGGGGAGCTGTTTTTT CASTQKDRGNTGELFF TRBV7-2 - TRBJ2-2 TRBD1
TGTGCCAGCAGCTTAGGGGTGGGAGGGTCCTACAATGAGCAGTTCTTC CASSLGVGGSYNEQFF TRBV13 - TRBJ2-1 TRBD2
TGCGCCAGCAGTATTTCGAGCCCCGACTACGAGCAGTACTTC CASSISSPDYEQYF TRBV4-1 - TRBJ2-7 -
TGTGCCAGCAGCCGATCGGTAGCGGGGAATGAGCAGTTCTTC CASSRSVAGNEQFF TRBV27 - TRBJ2-1 TRBD2
TGCAGCGTTGAGGCTACTAGCGGGAGGGCCCCGACGAGCTCCTACAATGAGCAGTTCTTC CSVEATSGRAPTSSYNEQFF TRBV29-1 once TRBJ2-1 TRBD2
TGTGCCAGCAGGCTACAGGGGAGCAATCAGCCCCAGCATTTT CASRLQGSNQPQHF TRBV27 - TRBJ1-5 TRBD1
TGTGCCAGCAGTTTAGAGGGGCGGTACAATGAGCAGTTCTTC CASSLEGRYNEQFF TRBV27 - TRBJ2-1 -
TGTGCCAGCAGCTCACTAGCCAAAAACATTCAGTACTTC CASSSLAKNIQYF TRBV11-2 - TRBJ2-4 -
TGTGCTAGTGGTTTGGTACTGGCAGGGGGCGTTCGACATGGCTACACCTTC CASGLVLAGGVRHGYTF TRBV12-5 - TRBJ1-2 TRBD1
TGTGCCAGCAGGTCCCAGAACTCAGATTTCTCCTACGAGCAGTACTTC CASRSQNSDFSYEQYF TRBV11-3 - TRBJ2-7 -
TGTGCCAGTAGTCAAAGGCCGGATACCCAGTACTTC CASSQRPDTQYF TRBV19 - TRBJ2-5 -
TGTGCCAGCAGCTTAAGAAGCAATCAGCCCCAGCATTTT CASSLRSNQPQHF TRBV6-5 - TRBJ1-5 -
TGTGCCAGCAGCTTAGTGGGTGCTACCGGGGAGCTGTTTTTT CASSLVGATGELFF TRBV13 few TRBJ2-2 -
TGTGCCAGCAGCTTAACGGGACTAGCGGGAGGCGGGGCCAACGTCCTGACTTTC CASSLTGLAGGGANVLTF TRBV7-8 - TRBJ2-6 TRBD2
TGTGCCAGCAGTGACGGACGGTACGAGCAGTACTTC CASSDGRYEQYF TRBV6-5 - TRBJ2-7 -
TGCGCCAGCAGCCTGTTTTGGCCCTCTGGGGCCAACGTCCTGACTTTC CASSLFWPSGANVLTF TRBV4-3 once TRBJ2-6 -
TGTGCCAGCAGCGCGACCAGGGTTTCTGGGGCCAACGTCCTGACTTTC CASSATRVSGANVLTF TRBV9 - TRBJ2-6 -
TGTGCCAGCAGCAAGACGGGTGGAAACACCATATATTTT CASSKTGGNTIYF TRBV7-2 - TRBJ1-3 -
TGTGCCAGCAGTTTATCCGGGGGCTTTGAGCAGTTCTTC CASSLSGGFEQFF TRBV28 - TRBJ2-1 -
TGCGCCAGCAGTGGATCGGGGGCTGAAGCTTTCTTT CASSGSGAEAFF TRBV10-2 - TRBJ1-1 -
TGTGCCAGCAGCTCCGGACAGGTGAGGCCCCAGCATTTT CASSSGQVRPQHF TRBV7-9 - TRBJ1-5 TRBD1
TGTGCCAGCAGCGGACGAACAGGAATTCAAGAGACCCAGTACTTC CASSGRTGIQETQYF TRBV11-2 once TRBJ2-5 -
TGCGCCAGCAGCCAAGTTTCTAGCGGGTTTTCCTACGAGCAGTACTTC CASSQVSSGFSYEQYF TRBV4-1 once TRBJ2-7 TRBD2
TGTGCCAGCAGCTTACCCGGCTCCTACGAGCAGTACTTC CASSLPGSYEQYF TRBV7-9 few TRBJ2-7 -
TGTGCCAGTAGTCCGGGAATCGGGGGATCCTACAATGAGCAGTTCTTC CASSPGIGGSYNEQFF TRBV19 - TRBJ2-1 -
TGTGCCAGCAGCTCCGTGAGACAGGGGCGATCGTCGGGTGAGCAGTACTTC CASSSVRQGRSSGEQYF TRBV11-2 - TRBJ2-7 TRBD1
TGTGCCAGCAGTGAAGTGGGACAACGGAAGACCCAGTACTTC CASSEVGQRKTQYF TRBV6-1 - TRBJ2-5 -
TGTGCCTCCACTTTTGACAGTCGTTCAACTAACTATGGCTACACCTTC CASTFDSRSTNYGYTF TRBV30 - TRBJ1-2 -
TGCGCCAGCAGCCCGCTGGATGGCACTGAAGCTTTCTTT CASSPLDGTEAFF TRBV4-1 - TRBJ1-1 -
TGTGCCAGCAGTTTCGGACTAGCAGCTAATGAGCAGTTCTTC CASSFGLAANEQFF TRBV27 - TRBJ2-1 TRBD2
TGTGCTAGTGGTTTGCGGAACCGGGACGGATCCTACAATGAGCAGTTCTTC CASGLRNRDGSYNEQFF TRBV12-5 - TRBJ2-1 -
TGCGCCAGCAGCGTTGGGCAGGGGATACACGAGCAGTACTTC CASSVGQGIHEQYF TRBV5-1 - TRBJ2-7 -
TGTGCCAGCACCAAGTCCGCGACACCTACCTACGAGCAGTACTTC CASTKSATPTYEQYF TRBV13 - TRBJ2-7 -
TGTGCCAGCAGTCCCTCGACACCCATGAACACTGAAGCTTTCTTT CASSPSTPMNTEAFF TRBV27 - TRBJ1-1 -
TGCAGCGTTGAAGAGCAAGCTATCTATGGCTACACCTTC CSVEEQAIYGYTF TRBV29-1 - TRBJ1-2 -
TGTGCCAGCAGCAGCGCCCAGGTCACTGAAGCTTTCTTT CASSSAQVTEAFF TRBV16 - TRBJ1-1 -
TGCGCCAGCAGCCAAGAGATGGAGGGTTACAATGAGCAGTTCTTC CASSQEMEGYNEQFF TRBV4-3 once TRBJ2-1 -
TGCAGCGTCGCGGACGGGGGCAATCAGCCCCAGCATTTT CSVADGGNQPQHF TRBV29-1 - TRBJ1-5 -
TGCGCCAGCAGCTCCTCCAAGAGGTCCCCACCCTACGAGCAGTACTTC CASSSSKRSPPYEQYF TRBV5-1 - TRBJ2-7 -
TGTGCCAGCAGTGTTAGATGGGGGATGGAGACCCAGTACTTC CASSVRWGMETQYF TRBV2 - TRBJ2-5 -
TGTGCCAGCTCACCGTATGGGCTAGCAGTGAACACCGGGGAGCTGTTTTTT CASSPYGLAVNTGELFF TRBV18 - TRBJ2-2 -
TGTGCCAGCAGCCCCCGGGTGGCAGGCCAGAATGAAAAACTGTTTTTT CASSPRVAGQNEKLFF TRBV7-9 once TRBJ1-4 -
TGTGCCAGCAGTCTCGATCGAGCGGGAGGGTTCGGTGAGCAGTTCTTC CASSLDRAGGFGEQFF TRBV5-6 - TRBJ2-1 TRBD2
TGTGCCAGCAGTTTGGCCAGGGGAACCCGGTCCCGCGATAGTGAAAAACTGTTTTTT CASSLARGTRSRDSEKLFF TRBV28 - TRBJ1-4 -
TGTGCCTGGAGTGTCGACAGCAATCAGCCCCAGCATTTT CAWSVDSNQPQHF TRBV30 few TRBJ1-5 -
TGTGCCAGCAGTCCCTCGGGACTAGCGGCCCAAGAGACCCAGTACTTC CASSPSGLAAQETQYF TRBV27 - TRBJ2-5 TRBD2
TGTGCCAGCAGTTTTGCCGGGACAGCTAAAGAAGCTTTCTTT CASSFAGTAKEAFF TRBV6-5 - TRBJ1-1 TRBD1